This TCR beta chain is from a study of cytomegalovirus exposure and HLA in healthy donors. The length of the CDR3 is 13 residues. The germline gives CDR1 LNHDA, CDR2 SQIVND (reference sequence). Trimming pared 0 bases from V and 10 bases from J, leaving 12 bases between. The study ran its PCR with 60 Vbeta and 13 Jbeta primers. Repertoires were generated with immunoSEQ multiplex PCR, while TCRdb's copy carries only in-frame clones and drops some. The table has about 89,000 clones, under 80% seen once. The genes are TRBV19 and TRBJ1-2, with D hard to call. The clonotype comes from a male donor in good health and CMV-seronegative. The specimen sequenced was PBMCs. The CDR3: CASSIEWQVAYTF. In DNA form, the CDR3 reads TGTGCCAGTAGTATAGAATGGCAAGTGGCCTACACCTTC.